This T cell receptor (beta chain) was identified in a study of human T cells and chemical hapten exposure. Time point here: patch test 1, 2 weeks after DPC sensitization. The treatment denotes: therapeutic diphenylcyclopropenone sensitization with weekly scalp DPC. V was clipped by 0 bases and J by 2 bases, with 12 bases between them. The CDR3 is 16 amino acids. The germline V gene has CDR1 LNHNV and CDR2 YYDKDF (reference sequence). Under the authors' procedure: Sample TCR counts, which ranged from roughly 23,224 to 750,000, had a median of roughly 99,000. TCRdb itself ran the RACE reads through MiXCR, one entry per CDR3 protein. The V and J calls come from TCRdb's annotation, not from the publication. The profile shows 75,000 to 100,000 distinct CDR3 sequences, 9.5% to 15% of them singletons.

The TCR originated in a woman aged 35 to 49 with alopecia areata. Some clones in this sample may be carry-over from other donors' samples. The rearrangement links TRBV15 to TRBJ2-3; weak D call: TRBD2 (5 bases). The sequenced sample was whole blood, obtained in connection with sensitization to the hapten diphenylcyclopropenone (DPC). The CDR3 DNA follows: TGTGCCACCAGCAGAGATACGGGGATTTTCACAGATACGCAGTATTTT. This translates into CATSRDTGIFTDTQYF.